This T cell receptor beta chain derives from a study of blood T cell repertoires in COVID-19. Study-level background: Both acute and convalescent COVID-19 samples were obtained from the United States, Italy and Spain. The analysed material was cDNA or gDNA that came from T cells, B-cell-depleted T cells, or PBMCs.

CDR1 is MDHEN and CDR2 is SYDVKM in the germline V gene. The CDR3 runs to 15 residues. Trimming removed 3 bases from V and 5 bases from J; junction bases left unmatched: 6. In the original processing: Cell counts per sample came from amplifying reference gene primers. Repertoires were generated with immunoSEQ multiplex PCR, while TCRdb's copy carries only in-frame clones and drops some. V, J and clone size are those of that table, while D and trimming were read from the DNA. The data contain 180,000 or so clones, around 78% of them seen just once; the ten biggest clones take up 2.5% to 3.5%. This TCR derives from a woman over 75 with active or convalescent COVID-19. The rearrangement uses TRBV28 and TRBJ1-2; 10 bases line up with TRBD1. The material sequenced was peripheral blood. CDR3 loop: CASSFVSGQGYGYTF. In DNA, the CDR3 is TGTGCCAGCAGTTTTGTTTCGGGACAGGGGTATGGCTACACCTTC.